This record looks at one T cell receptor beta chain sequence and its context. Its specificity is not known. This sample is drawn from a study of cytomegalovirus exposure and HLA in healthy donors. Study summary: Approximately 180 million T cells yielded 117 million unique TCR beta sequences, as an earlier analysis found.

Whole-study results and caveats: Sequencing depth roughly uniform across donors was assumed in presence/absence analyses. Per published reports, the classifier diagnosed cytomegalovirus status with high specificity and sensitivity. Productive status was seen about 90% or about 30% of the time for most TCR beta V segments in an earlier analysis.

Primers for the PCR totalled 60 Vbeta and 13 Jbeta. Sequencing was performed with immunoSEQ multiplex PCR; in TCRdb, only in-frame clones are kept and a portion is missing. The sample lists about 190,000 clones, over 70% occurring once. The sample taken for sequencing was PBMCs. This clonotype was sampled from a woman aged 18-30 years in good health and CMV-seronegative.

Here the CDR3 reads CASSLGLAGVTSYNEQFF. The DNA for the CDR3 is TGCGCCAGCAGCTTGGGTCTAGCGGGAGTCACCTCCTACAATGAGCAGTTCTTC. The gene calls are TRBV5-1 and TRBJ2-1; the match to TRBD2 covers 10 bases. Germline values: CDR1 SGHRS, CDR2 YFSETQ. The junction had 6 bases not matched to a gene; V was cut back by 0 bases and J by 0 bases. The CDR3 is made up of 18 amino acids.